Listed below are T cell receptor beta chains from one sample, sequenced in a study of blood T cell repertoires in COVID-19. TCRdb keeps only in-frame clones here, not all; method: immunoSEQ multiplex PCR. Of 55,000 to 80,000 clones listed, about 79% are singletons. Sequencing input: peripheral blood. Every receptor here comes from a man between 70 and 80 years old with acute or convalescent COVID-19. The CDR3 runs from the conserved cysteine through the conserved F or W. D genes are given only for firm matches. Expanded clones get a size class; other rows say once, few or many, or leave the size out.

-,-,TRBJ1-1,TRBV15,TGTGCCACCAGCATTTCAGGGGTAACTTTCTTT,CATSISGVTFF
-,-,TRBJ2-7,TRBV11-2,TGTGCCAGCACCCGGACAAGGGGGTCCGAGCAGTACTTC,CASTRTRGSEQYF
-,-,TRBJ1-2,TRBV2,TGTGCCAGCAGGAGACAGCCTCTCGACTATGGCTACACCTTC,CASRRQPLDYGYTF
TRBD1,-,TRBJ1-3,TRBV2,TGTGCCAGCAGGGACAGGGGATCTGCTGGAAACACCATATATTTT,CASRDRGSAGNTIYF
TRBD1,-,TRBJ2-1,TRBV6-5,TGTGCCAGCAGTTACGGAGGGGGACAGGGCAGCAATGAGCAGTTCTTC,CASSYGGGQGSNEQFF
-,-,TRBJ1-1,TRBV19,TGTGCCAGTACCTTCGACATTTCGAACACTGAAGCTTTCTTT,CASTFDISNTEAFF
-,-,TRBJ1-2,TRBV5-1,TGCGCCAGCAAGGAGGGGACTACTACTGGCTACACCTTC,CASKEGTTTGYTF
TRBD2,-,TRBJ2-3,TRBV27,TGTGCCAGCAGTTTAGATCTAGCGGGATCAGATACGCAGTATTTT,CASSLDLAGSDTQYF
TRBD2,-,TRBJ2-1,TRBV3-1/TRBV3-2,TGTGCCAGCAGCCAAGCTTTCGGGGGGGACCTTCCCGCGCAGTTCTTC,CASSQAFGGDLPAQFF
-,-,TRBJ1-1,TRBV18,TGTGCCAGCTCACCTGGCAGGGAAGGCACTGAAGCTTTCTTT,CASSPGREGTEAFF
TRBD1,-,TRBJ1-2,TRBV19,TGTGCCATAGCGGACAGGGGTTCCTATGGCTACACCTTC,CAIADRGSYGYTF
-,few,TRBJ2-7,TRBV7-8,TGTGCCAGCAGCTCCCTGGACGTGGCTAGCGTGGGATCCGAGCAGTACTTC,CASSSLDVASVGSEQYF
-,-,TRBJ1-4,TRBV19,TGTGCCAGTAGTTTCCCCGGGGTCGGGGAAAAACTGTTTTTT,CASSFPGVGEKLFF
TRBD1,-,TRBJ2-7,TRBV27,TGTGCCAGCAGTTTCGGGACAGGGGGAGGCTACGAGCAGTACTTC,CASSFGTGGGYEQYF
-,-,TRBJ2-7,TRBV7-2,TGTGCCAGCAGCTTACGGGGGGCAGTACACGAGCAGTACTTC,CASSLRGAVHEQYF
TRBD1,few,TRBJ2-5,TRBV5-4,TGTGCCAGCAGCAAGGGACAGGAGGAAGAGACCCAGTACTTC,CASSKGQEEETQYF
TRBD1,-,TRBJ1-5,TRBV29-1,TGCAGCGTTGAAGTCGCAGGGGGTGGGTCGGGCAATCAGCCCCAGCATTTT,CSVEVAGGGSGNQPQHF
-,-,TRBJ2-7,TRBV30,TGTGCCTGGAGTATGGGACATACACCCTCCTACGAGCAGTACTTC,CAWSMGHTPSYEQYF
-,-,TRBJ1-1,TRBV4-1,TGCGCCAGCAGCCAAGATGGGGGGTACACTGAAGCTTTCTTT,CASSQDGGYTEAFF
-,-,TRBJ2-6,TRBV3-1/TRBV3-2,TGTGCCAGCAAACTACAGGGCTCTGGGGCCAACGTCCTGACTTTC,CASKLQGSGANVLTF
TRBD2,-,TRBJ2-3,TRBV14,TGTGCCAGCAGCCAAGAAAGCGGGGGCACAGATACGCAGTATTTT,CASSQESGGTDTQYF
-,-,TRBJ1-2,TRBV6-5,TGTGCCAGCAGTTACGGCGACAGCCCTAACTATGGCTACACCTTC,CASSYGDSPNYGYTF
-,-,TRBJ2-7,TRBV3-1/TRBV3-2,TGTGCCAGCAGCCAAGAAGGCGGTCCACCCCCCGAGCAGTACTTC,CASSQEGGPPPEQYF
-,-,TRBJ1-4,TRBV4-2,TGTGCCAGCAGCCAAGAGAACAGTCCTGAAAAACTGTTTTTT,CASSQENSPEKLFF
-,-,TRBJ2-3,TRBV4-1,TGCGCCAGCAGCCAAGAGGTAGAGTTCTTCACAGATACGCAGTATTTT,CASSQEVEFFTDTQYF
-,-,TRBJ1-2,TRBV5-4,TGTGCCAGCAGCTTGGGGGGAGGCTATGGCTACACCTTC,CASSLGGGYGYTF
TRBD2,-,TRBJ2-7,TRBV5-1,TGCGCCAGCAGCTTCGGGGCGGGGGCCTACGAGCAGTACTTC,CASSFGAGAYEQYF
TRBD2,-,TRBJ2-3,TRBV10-2,TGCGCCAGCAGTACTAGCGGGTATGGAGATACGCAGTATTTT,CASSTSGYGDTQYF
TRBD1,-,TRBJ2-3,TRBV5-1,TGCGCCAGCAGCCTAATAACAGGGGGCGCAGATACGCAGTATTTT,CASSLITGGADTQYF
-,-,TRBJ2-3,TRBV12-1,TGTGCCAGCAGCCCAAGGACTAGCCCCACAGATACGCAGTATTTT,CASSPRTSPTDTQYF
-,-,TRBJ1-1,TRBV21-1,TGTGCCAGCGAGGGGGAGCATAAGTCTTACGGTGAAGCTTTCTTT,CASEGEHKSYGEAFF
-,-,TRBJ1-5,TRBV28,TGTGCCACCCAGGGGAGAGGCAATCAGCCCCAGCATTTT,CATQGRGNQPQHF
TRBD2,-,TRBJ2-7,TRBV7-2,TGTGCCAGCAGCAGCCATGGACTAGCGGGAGGGTCAGGAATCTACGAGCAGTACTTC,CASSSHGLAGGSGIYEQYF
-,-,TRBJ1-4,TRBV5-1,TGCGCCAGCAGCTTGGGTCCAAATGAAAAACTGTTTTTT,CASSLGPNEKLFF
TRBD1,-,TRBJ1-4,TRBV2,TGTGCCAGCAGTGGGGACAGGGGAGCTACTAATGAAAAACTGTTTTTT,CASSGDRGATNEKLFF
TRBD2,-,TRBJ2-5,TRBV7-9,TGTGCCAGCGGATGGACTAGCCGAGAGACCCAGTACTTC,CASGWTSRETQYF
-,-,TRBJ1-4,TRBV5-6,TGTGCCAGCAGCCAACCCGCGGGGGCTGCTAATGAAAAACTGTTTTTT,CASSQPAGAANEKLFF
-,-,TRBJ2-1,TRBV19,TGTGCCAGTAGTAGGGGAGGTGGAGCCCCCTACAATGAGCAGTTCTTC,CASSRGGGAPYNEQFF
-,-,TRBJ2-3,TRBV30,TGTGCCTGGATATCTCTAGCCAGCACAGATACGCAGTATTTT,CAWISLASTDTQYF
TRBD1,-,TRBJ1-4,TRBV5-4,TGTGCCAGCAGCCAGCGGCTGACAGGGAATGAAAAACTGTTTTTT,CASSQRLTGNEKLFF
-,-,TRBJ1-5,TRBV19,TGTGCCAGTAACGGGGGGGCAGGGAGTAGCAATCAGCCCCAGCATTTT,CASNGGAGSSNQPQHF
-,-,TRBJ2-1,TRBV6-4,TGTGCCAGCAAAAACAGGAATCAGTTCTTC,CASKNRNQFF
-,-,TRBJ1-1,TRBV30,TGTGCCTGGAGTTCTCCCCAAGCCCGACAGTGGGTAGCTTTCTTT,CAWSSPQARQWVAFF